This TCR beta chain came from a study of blood T cell repertoires in COVID-19. Study summary: PBMCs, B-cell-depleted T cells, or T cells provided the cDNA or gDNA that made up the material.

The repertoire was sequenced with immunoSEQ multiplex PCR; TCRdb's copy has only in-frame clones and lacks some. The data hold roughly 50,000 clones, with 80% to 90% observed a single time. The junction had 6 bases not matched to a gene; V was cut back by 7 bases and J by 0 bases. The CDR3 contains 14 residues. Germline V lookup: CDR1 WSHSY, CDR2 SAAADI. Seattle researchers signed up patients amid active infection and tracked them longitudinally. The chain carries TRBV10-2 and TRBJ2-7, with 7 bases lining up with TRBD1. The TCR was taken from a woman older than 75 with COVID-19, enrolled during active disease. The sequencing sample was made of peripheral blood. The CDR3: CASNDRAASYEQYF. The CDR3 coding sequence is TGCGCCAGCAACGACAGGGCTGCCTCCTACGAGCAGTACTTC.